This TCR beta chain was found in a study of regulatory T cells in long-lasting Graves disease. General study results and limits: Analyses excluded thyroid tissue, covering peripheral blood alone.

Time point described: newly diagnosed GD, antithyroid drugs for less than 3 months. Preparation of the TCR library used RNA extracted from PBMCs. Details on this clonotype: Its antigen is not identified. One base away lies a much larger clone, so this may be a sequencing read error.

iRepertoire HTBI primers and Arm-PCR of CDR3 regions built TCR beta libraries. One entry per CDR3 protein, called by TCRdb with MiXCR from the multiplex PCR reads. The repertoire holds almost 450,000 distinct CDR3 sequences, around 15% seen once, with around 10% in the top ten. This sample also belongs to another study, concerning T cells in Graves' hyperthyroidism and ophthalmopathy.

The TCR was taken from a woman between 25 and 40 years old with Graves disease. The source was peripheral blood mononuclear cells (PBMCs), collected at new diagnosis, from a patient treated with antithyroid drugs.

CDR3 DNA: TGTGCTTGCGTGACACTAACCTACAATGAGCAGTTCTTC. Its translation is CACVTLTYNEQFF. The rearrangement links TRBV30 to TRBJ2-1; D uncertain. There are 13 residues in the CDR3. Germline V lookup: CDR1 GTSNPN, CDR2 SVGIG (reference sequence).